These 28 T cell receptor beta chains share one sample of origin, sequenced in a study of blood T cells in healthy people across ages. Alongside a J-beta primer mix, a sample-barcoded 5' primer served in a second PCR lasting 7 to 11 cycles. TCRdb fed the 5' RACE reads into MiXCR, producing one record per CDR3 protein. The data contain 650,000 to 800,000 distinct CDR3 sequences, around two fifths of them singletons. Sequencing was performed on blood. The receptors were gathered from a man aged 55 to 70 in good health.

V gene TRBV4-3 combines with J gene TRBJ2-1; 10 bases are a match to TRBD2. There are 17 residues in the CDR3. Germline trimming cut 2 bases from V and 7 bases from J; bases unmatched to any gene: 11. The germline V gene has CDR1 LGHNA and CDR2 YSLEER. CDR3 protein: CASSQRLAASGGNEQFF. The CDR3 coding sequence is TGCGCCAGCAGCCAAAGGCTAGCGGCTAGCGGGGGTAATGAGCAGTTCTTC.

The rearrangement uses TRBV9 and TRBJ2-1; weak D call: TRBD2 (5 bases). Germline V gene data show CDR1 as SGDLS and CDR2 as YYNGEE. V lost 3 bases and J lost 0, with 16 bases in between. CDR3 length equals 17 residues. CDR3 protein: CASSGPGISSSYNEQFF. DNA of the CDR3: TGTGCCAGCAGCGGGCCCGGGATATCGAGCTCCTACAATGAGCAGTTCTTC.

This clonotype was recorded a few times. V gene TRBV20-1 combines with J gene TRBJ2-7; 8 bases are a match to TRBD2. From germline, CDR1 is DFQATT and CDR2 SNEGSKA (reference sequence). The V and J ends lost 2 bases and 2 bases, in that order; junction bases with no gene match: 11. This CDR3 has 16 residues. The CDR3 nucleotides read TGCAGTGCTAGAAAGGGCGGGCTAGCGGGTACCTACGAGCAGTACTTC. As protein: CSARKGGLAGTYEQYF.

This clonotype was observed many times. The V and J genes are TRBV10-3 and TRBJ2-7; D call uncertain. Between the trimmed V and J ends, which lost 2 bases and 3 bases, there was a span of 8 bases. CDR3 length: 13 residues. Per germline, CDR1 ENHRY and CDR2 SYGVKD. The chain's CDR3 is CAISEVIRYEQYF. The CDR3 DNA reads TGTGCCATCAGTGAGGTAATTCGCTACGAGCAGTACTTC.

The CDR3 DNA sequence: TGTGCCAGCAGCGGCGTCGTTTCCAGTCCGAATGAGCAGTTCTTC. This sequence encodes CASSGVVSSPNEQFF. V usage is TRBV3-1 and J usage is TRBJ2-1; no clear D gene. CDR1 and CDR2 from the germline V gene are LGHDT and YNNKEL (reference sequence). Trimming left V 5 bases short and J 7 bases short, with 18 bases between. This CDR3 is 15 amino acids long.

The CDR3 bases are TGTGCCGGGAAAGCTGGGGTGTGTTGCAATGAGCAGTACTTC. Translated: CAGKAGVCCNEQYF. This chain links TRBV25-1 with TRBJ2-5; D not certain. Per germline, CDR1 MGHDK and CDR2 SYGVNS. The CDR3 contains 14 residues. Trimming shortened V by 11 bases and J by 11 bases, and 27 bases separated the two germline ends.

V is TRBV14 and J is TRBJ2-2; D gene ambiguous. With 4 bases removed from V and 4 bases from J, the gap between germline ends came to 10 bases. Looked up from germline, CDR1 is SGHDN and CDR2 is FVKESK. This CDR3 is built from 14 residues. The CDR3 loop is CASSPQASTGELFF. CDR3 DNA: TGTGCCAGCAGCCCTCAGGCGAGCACCGGGGAGCTGTTTTTT.

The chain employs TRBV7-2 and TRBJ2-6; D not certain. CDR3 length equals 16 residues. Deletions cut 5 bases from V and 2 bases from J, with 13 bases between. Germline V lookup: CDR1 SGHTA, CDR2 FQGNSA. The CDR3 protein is CASSPAWNAGANVLTF. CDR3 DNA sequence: TGTGCCAGCAGCCCAGCCTGGAATGCTGGGGCCAACGTCCTGACTTTC.

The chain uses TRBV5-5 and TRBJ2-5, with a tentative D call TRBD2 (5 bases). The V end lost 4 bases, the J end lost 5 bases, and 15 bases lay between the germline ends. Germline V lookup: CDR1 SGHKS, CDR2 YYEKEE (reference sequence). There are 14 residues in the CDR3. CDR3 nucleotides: TGTGCCAGCAGCCCTTGGGTGGAGCGGGAGACCCAGTACTTC. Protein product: CASSPWVERETQYF.

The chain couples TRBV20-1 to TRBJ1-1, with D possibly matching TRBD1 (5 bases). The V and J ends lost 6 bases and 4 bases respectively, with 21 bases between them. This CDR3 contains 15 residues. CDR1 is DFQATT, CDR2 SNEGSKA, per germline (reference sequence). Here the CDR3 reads CSAPSSRGVSTEAFF. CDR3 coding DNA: TGCAGTGCCCCCTCATCGCGGGGGGTGAGCACTGAAGCTTTCTTT.

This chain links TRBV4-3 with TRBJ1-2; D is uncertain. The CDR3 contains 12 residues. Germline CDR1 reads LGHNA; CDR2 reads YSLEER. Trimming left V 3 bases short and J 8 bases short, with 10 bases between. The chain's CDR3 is CASSQVTGGYTF. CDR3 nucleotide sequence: TGCGCCAGCAGCCAGGTGACTGGAGGCTACACCTTC.

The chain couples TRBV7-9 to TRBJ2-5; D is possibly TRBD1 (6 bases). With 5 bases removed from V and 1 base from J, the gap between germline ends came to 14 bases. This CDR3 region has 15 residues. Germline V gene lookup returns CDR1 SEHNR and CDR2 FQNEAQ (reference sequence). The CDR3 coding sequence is TGTGCCAGCAGCACAATGGGACACATCCAAGAGACCCAGTACTTC. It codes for CASSTMGHIQETQYF.

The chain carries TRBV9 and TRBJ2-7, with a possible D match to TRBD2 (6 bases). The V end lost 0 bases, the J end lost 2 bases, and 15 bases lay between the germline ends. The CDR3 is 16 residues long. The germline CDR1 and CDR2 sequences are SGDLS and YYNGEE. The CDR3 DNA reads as TGTGCCAGCAGCGTAGGGAGGGAAAACAAGGCCTACGAGCAGTACTTC. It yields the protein CASSVGRENKAYEQYF.

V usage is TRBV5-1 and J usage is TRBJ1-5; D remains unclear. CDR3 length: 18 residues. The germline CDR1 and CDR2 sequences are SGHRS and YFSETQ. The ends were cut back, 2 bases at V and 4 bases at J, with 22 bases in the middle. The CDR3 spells CASSFTQTRVTFNQPQHF. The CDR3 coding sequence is TGCGCCAGCAGCTTCACACAAACCCGAGTTACCTTTAATCAGCCCCAGCATTTT.

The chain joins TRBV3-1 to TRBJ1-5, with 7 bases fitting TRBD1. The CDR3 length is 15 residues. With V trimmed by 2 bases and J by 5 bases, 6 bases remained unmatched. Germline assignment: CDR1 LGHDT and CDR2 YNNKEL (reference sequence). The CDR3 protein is CASSQLTGVDQPQHF. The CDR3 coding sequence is TGTGCCAGCAGCCAATTAACAGGGGTGGATCAGCCCCAGCATTTT. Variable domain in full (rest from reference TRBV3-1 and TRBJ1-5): DTAVSQTPKYLVTQMGNDKSIKCEQNLGHDTMYWYKQDSKKFLKIMFSYNNKELIINETVPNRFSPKSPDKAHLNLHINSLELGDSAVYFCASSQLTGVDQPQHFGDGTRLSIL.

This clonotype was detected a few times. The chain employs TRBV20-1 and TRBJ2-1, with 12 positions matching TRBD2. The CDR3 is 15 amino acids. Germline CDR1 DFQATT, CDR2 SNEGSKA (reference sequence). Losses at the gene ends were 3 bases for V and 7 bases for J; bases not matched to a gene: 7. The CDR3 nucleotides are TGCAGTGCTAGGGATCCCGGGACTAGCGGGAATGAGCAGTTCTTC. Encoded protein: CSARDPGTSGNEQFF.

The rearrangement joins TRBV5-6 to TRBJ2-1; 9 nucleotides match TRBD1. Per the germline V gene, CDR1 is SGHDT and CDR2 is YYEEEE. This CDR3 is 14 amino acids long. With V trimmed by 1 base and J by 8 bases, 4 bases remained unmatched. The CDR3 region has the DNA TGTGCCAGCAGCTTGTACAGGGGGCATTATGAGCAGTTCTTC. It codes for CASSLYRGHYEQFF.

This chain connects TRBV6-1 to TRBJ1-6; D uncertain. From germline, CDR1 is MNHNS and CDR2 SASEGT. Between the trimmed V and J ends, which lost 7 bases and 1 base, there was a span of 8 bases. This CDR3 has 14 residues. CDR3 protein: CASIRESYNSPLHF. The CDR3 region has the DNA TGTGCCAGCATAAGGGAGTCCTATAATTCACCCCTCCACTTT.

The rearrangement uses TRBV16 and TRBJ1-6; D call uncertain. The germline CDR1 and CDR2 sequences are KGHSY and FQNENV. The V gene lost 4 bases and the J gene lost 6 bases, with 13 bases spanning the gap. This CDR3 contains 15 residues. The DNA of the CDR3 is TGTGCCAGCAGCCGGCGGCGGGAGGGTAATTCACCCCTCCACTTT. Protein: CASSRRREGNSPLHF.

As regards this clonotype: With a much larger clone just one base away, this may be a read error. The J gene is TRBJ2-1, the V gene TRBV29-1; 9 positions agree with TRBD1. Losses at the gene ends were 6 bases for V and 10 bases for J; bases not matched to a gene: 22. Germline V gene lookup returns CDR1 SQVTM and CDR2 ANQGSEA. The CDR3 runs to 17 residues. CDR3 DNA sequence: TGCAGCGTCCAAGGGCCACAGGGGGCCCTACCCCACTACGAGCAGTTCTTC. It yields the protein CSVQGPQGALPHYEQFF.

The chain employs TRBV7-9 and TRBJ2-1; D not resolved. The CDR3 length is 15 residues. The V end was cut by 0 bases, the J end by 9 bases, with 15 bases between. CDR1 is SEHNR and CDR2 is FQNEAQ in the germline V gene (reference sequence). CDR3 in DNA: TGTGCCAGCAGCTTAGCGACCCACCCCAATGTTGAGCAGTTCTTC. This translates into CASSLATHPNVEQFF.

The CDR3 loop is CASSLAPGGQVDGANVLTF. The CDR3 nucleotides read TGTGCCAGCAGCCTTGCCCCCGGGGGACAAGTGGATGGGGCCAACGTCCTGACTTTC. J is TRBJ2-6 and V is TRBV7-2; D may match TRBD1 or TRBD2 (6 bases each). The CDR3 is 19 residues long. Germline V gene sequence: CDR1 SGHTA, CDR2 FQGNSA. Trimming took 5 bases from V and 3 from J, leaving 23 bases between them.

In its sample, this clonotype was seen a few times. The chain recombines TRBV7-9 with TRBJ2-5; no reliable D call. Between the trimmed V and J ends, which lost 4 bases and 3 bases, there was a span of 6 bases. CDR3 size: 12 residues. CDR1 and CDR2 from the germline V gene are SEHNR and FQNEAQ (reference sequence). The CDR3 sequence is CASSYIEETQYF. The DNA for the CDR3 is TGTGCCAGCAGCTACATTGAAGAGACCCAGTACTTC. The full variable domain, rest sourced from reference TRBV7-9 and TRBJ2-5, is DTGVSQNPRHKITKRGQNVTFRCDPISEHNRLYWYRQTLGQGPEFLTYFQNEAQLEKSRLLSDRFSAERPKGSFSTLEIQRTEQGDSAMYLCASSYIEETQYFGPGTRLLVL.

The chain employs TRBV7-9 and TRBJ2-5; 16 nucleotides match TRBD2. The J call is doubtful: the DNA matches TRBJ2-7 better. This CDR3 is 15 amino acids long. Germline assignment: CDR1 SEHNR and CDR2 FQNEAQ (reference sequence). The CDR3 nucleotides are TGTGCCAGCAGCTCCGGGACTAGCGGGAGGGGCGAGCAGTACTTC. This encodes CASSSGTSGRGEQYF.

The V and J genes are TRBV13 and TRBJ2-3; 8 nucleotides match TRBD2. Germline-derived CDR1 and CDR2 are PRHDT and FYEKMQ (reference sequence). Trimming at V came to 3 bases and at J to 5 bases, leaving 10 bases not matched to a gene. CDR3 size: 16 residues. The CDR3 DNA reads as TGTGCCAGCAGCTTGCCGCCGGGGGGGCCTGTAGATACGCAGTATTTT. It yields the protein CASSLPPGGPVDTQYF.

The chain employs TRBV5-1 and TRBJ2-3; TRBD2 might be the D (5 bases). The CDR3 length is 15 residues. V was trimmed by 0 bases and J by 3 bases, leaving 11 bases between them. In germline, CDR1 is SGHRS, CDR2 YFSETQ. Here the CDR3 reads CASSLGDYLTDTQYF. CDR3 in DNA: TGCGCCAGCAGCTTGGGAGACTATCTGACAGATACGCAGTATTTT.

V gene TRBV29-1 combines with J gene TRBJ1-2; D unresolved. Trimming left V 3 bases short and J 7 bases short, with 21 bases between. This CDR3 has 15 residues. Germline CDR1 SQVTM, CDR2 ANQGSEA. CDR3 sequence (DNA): TGCAGCGTTGAGGAGGTGAGGCCTTCCTCTAGTGGCTACACCTTC. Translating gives CSVEEVRPSSSGYTF.

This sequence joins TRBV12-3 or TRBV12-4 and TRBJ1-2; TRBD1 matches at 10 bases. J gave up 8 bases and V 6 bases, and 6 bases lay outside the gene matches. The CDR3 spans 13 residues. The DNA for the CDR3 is TGTGCCAGCAGCCATGGGACAGGGGTCGGCTACACCTTC. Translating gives CASSHGTGVGYTF.